This is a list of T cell receptor beta chains from one sample in a study of regulatory T cells in long-lasting Graves disease. TCRdb recomputed calls from the multiplex PCR reads with MiXCR, one row per CDR3 protein. The profile shows hundreds of thousands of distinct CDR3 sequences, roughly 15% of them singletons. These data were also filed under a second study, of T cells in Graves' hyperthyroidism and ophthalmopathy.

Sequenced material: peripheral blood mononuclear cells (PBMCs), taken at new diagnosis, from a patient treated with antithyroid drugs. These receptors were collected from a woman aged 25 to 39 with Graves disease. CDR3s include the opening cysteine and the closing phenylalanine or tryptophan. The D gene is left open where the match is weak. The listing skips clone size in some rows; elsewhere it reads once, few, many or a size class.

TRBJ2-7	TRBD1	TRBV27	.	TGTGCCAGCAGTTTATTCGGTAGGACAGGGAACTACGAGCAGTACTTC	CASSLFGRTGNYEQYF
TRBJ2-1	.	TRBV19	.	TGTGCCAGTAGTCCGCGCTACAATGAGCAGTTCTTC	CASSPRYNEQFF
TRBJ2-5	.	TRBV29-1	.	TGCAGCGTTGTTTACCAGCAAGAGACCCAGTACTTC	CSVVYQQETQYF
TRBJ2-1	TRBD1	TRBV5-1	.	TGCGCCAGCAGCCCGGACAGGGTAGCAAATGAGCAGTTCTTC	CASSPDRVANEQFF
TRBJ2-7	.	TRBV2	many	TGTGCCAGCGGGGGAGCAGGGGCGTTATACGAGCAGTACTTC	CASGGAGALYEQYF
TRBJ2-1	TRBD2	TRBV29-1	many	TGCAGCGTTGAAAACGAACTAGCGTTCAACAATGAGCAGTTCTTC	CSVENELAFNNEQFF
TRBJ2-1	TRBD2	TRBV6-1	.	TGTGCCAGCAGTAGCGGGAGTCCCACCTACAATGAGCAGTTCTTC	CASSSGSPTYNEQFF
TRBJ2-7	TRBD1	TRBV6-2/TRBV6-3	.	TGTGCCAGCAGTTTACCGGGACAGACAAACTACGAGCAGTACTTC	CASSLPGQTNYEQYF
TRBJ1-1	TRBD1	TRBV6-5	.	TGTGCCAGCAGTTACAAGGGCCGGGACAGTTATGAAGCTTTCTTT	CASSYKGRDSYEAFF
TRBJ2-1	.	TRBV28	many	TGTGCCAGCAGTACCCATGGCCCCTACAATGAGCAGTTCTTC	CASSTHGPYNEQFF
TRBJ1-6	.	TRBV6-5	.	TGTGCCAGCAGTTCGTTGAAAGCACCCCTCCACTTT	CASSSLKAPLHF
TRBJ2-3	.	TRBV20-1	few	TGCAGTGCTGGGGACGCCGTGGGGTTTAGCACAGATACGCAGTATTTT	CSAGDAVGFSTDTQYF
TRBJ2-7	.	TRBV3-1	.	TGTGCCAGCAGCCCCAGTGGGGCGGGTATCTCCTACGAGCAGTACTTC	CASSPSGAGISYEQYF
TRBJ1-6	.	TRBV28	few	TGTGCCAGCAAAATAGGGGATTCACCCCTCCACTTT	CASKIGDSPLHF
TRBJ2-2	.	TRBV28	many	TGTGCCAGCAGTTTACCAGGGGCAAACACCGGGGAGCTGTTTTTT	CASSLPGANTGELFF